This T cell receptor (beta chain) was profiled in a study of technical replicates of blood from a handful of donors. This CDR3 has 14 amino acids. In germline, CDR1 is LNHDA, CDR2 SQIVND (reference sequence). V lost 4 bases to trimming and J lost 7 bases; unmatched junction nucleotides: 6. Assay: immunoSEQ multiplex PCR; the TCRdb copy retains only in-frame clones and omits some. The sample includes fewer than 95,000 clones, 75% to 95% of them seen just once. The rearrangement joins TRBV19 to TRBJ2-1; 8 nucleotides match TRBD2. Material for sequencing was T cells isolated from PBMCs. This TCR came from a human donor in good health. The CDR3 nucleotides read TGTGCCAGTAGTACGACTAGCGCGTCGAATGAGCAGTTCTTC. Translation gives CASSTTSASNEQFF. The entire variable domain, with the rest obtained from reference TRBV19 and TRBJ2-1, is as follows: DGGITQSPKYLFRKEGQNVTLSCEQNLNHDAMYWYRQDPGQGLRLIYYSQIVNDFQKGDIAEGYSVSREKKESFPLTVTSAQKNPTAFYLCASSTTSASNEQFFGPGTRLTVL.